This T cell receptor beta chain comes out of a study of T cell repertoires in cytomegalovirus infection. This CDR3 region has 13 residues. The germline gives CDR1 SEHNR, CDR2 FQNEAQ (reference sequence). Unmatched junction bases numbered 5, after V lost 5 bases and J lost 8 bases. As regards this clonotype: Its antigen is unknown.

TCRdb independently ran MiXCR on the reads; one entry per CDR3 protein. This table holds about 740,000 distinct CDR3 sequences, 35% to 40% found once. Whole-study results and caveats: Cumulated frequencies of public TCR beta families served to identify carriers of CMV plus the relevant HLA.

Source material: PBMCs. This TCR was sampled from a human donor in good health (CMV status not recorded). Some clones in this sample may be carry-over from other donors' samples. The gene calls are TRBV7-9 and TRBJ2-1; 8 bases are a match to TRBD2. The CDR3 is CASSRSGEDEQFF. CDR3 coding DNA: TGTGCCAGCAGCCGTAGCGGGGAGGATGAGCAGTTCTTC.